These 23 T cell receptor beta chains share one sample of origin, sequenced in a study of blood T cell repertoires in COVID-19. Profiled with immunoSEQ multiplex PCR; TCRdb holds only in-frame clones, not every one. The table records about 230,000 clones, over 80% of them present only once. Sequenced material: peripheral blood. Receptor source: a man between 35 and 55 years old with acute or convalescent COVID-19.

The chain recombines TRBV14 with TRBJ2-2; D call uncertain. The CDR3 loop spans 12 amino acids. V lost 3 bases and J 6 bases, leaving 5 bases between the germline ends. The germline gives CDR1 SGHDN, CDR2 FVKESK. The CDR3 region is CASSHYAGELFF. The CDR3 DNA sequence: TGTGCCAGCAGCCACTACGCCGGGGAGCTGTTTTTT.

The rearrangement links TRBV2 to TRBJ2-1; D is ambiguous. The CDR3 has 11 residues. Germline V CDR1 and CDR2: SNHLY, FYNNEI. V dropped 5 bases and J dropped 8 bases, with 7 bases sitting between them. The CDR3 bases are TGTGCCAGCAGTACCGGGTATGAGCAGTTCTTC. Translated: CASSTGYEQFF.

The CDR3 here is CASEPPQGGGTGYTF. The CDR3 nucleotides are TGTGCCAGCGAGCCCCCCCAGGGCGGAGGGACTGGCTACACCTTC. The chain carries TRBV25-1 and TRBJ1-2, with D possibly being TRBD1 (5 bases). Germline CDR1 MGHDK, CDR2 SYGVNS. The CDR3 totals 15 residues. V was cut by 8 bases and J by 7 bases, with 23 bases left in between.

The V and J genes are TRBV18 and TRBJ2-7, with D possibly matching TRBD1 (5 bases). V was trimmed by 4 bases and J by 5 bases, leaving 12 bases between them. Germline V gene lookup returns CDR1 KGHSH and CDR2 LQKENI. The CDR3 is made up of 13 amino acids. The CDR3 protein is CASSLNRIDEQYF. Here the CDR3 DNA reads TGTGCCAGCTCACTAAACAGGATCGACGAGCAGTACTTC.

The rearrangement links TRBV5-1 to TRBJ1-5, with TRBD1 matching 9 bases. The V gene end was trimmed by 2 bases and the J gene end by 5 bases; junction bases not matched to a gene: 5. The CDR3 consists of 15 residues. Germline values: CDR1 SGHRS, CDR2 YFSETQ. CDR3: CASSFGDRADQPQHF. CDR3 DNA sequence: TGCGCCAGCAGCTTTGGGGACAGGGCTGATCAGCCCCAGCATTTT.

A few counts support this clone. Here the CDR3 reads CASRTGTGGYEQYF. The CDR3 coding sequence is TGTGCCAGCAGAACCGGGACAGGGGGCTACGAGCAGTACTTC. The chain recombines TRBV2 with TRBJ2-7; 11 bases are shared with TRBD1. CDR3 length: 14 residues. Germline values: CDR1 SNHLY, CDR2 FYNNEI. V shed 6 bases and J 3 bases; nucleotides not matched to a gene: 4.

This sequence joins TRBV5-4 and TRBJ1-6; 8 bases match TRBD1. V was pared by 4 bases and J by 9 bases, with 9 bases of the junction left unmatched. The CDR3 consists of 15 residues. Germline-derived CDR1 and CDR2 are SGHNT and YYREEE (reference sequence). CDR3 in amino acids: CASSQQGAGGSPLHF. In nucleotides, the CDR3 is TGTGCCAGCAGCCAGCAGGGGGCAGGTGGTTCACCCCTCCACTTT.

This clone was seen a handful of times. The chain employs TRBV10-3 and TRBJ1-1; D perhaps matches TRBD1 (6 bases). V dropped 0 bases and J dropped 0 bases, with 17 bases sitting between them. CDR3 length equals 18 residues. Germline V gene data show CDR1 as ENHRY and CDR2 as SYGVKD. The CDR3 DNA reads TGTGCCATCAGTGAGTCGGGGGGGGCAGCTAACATGAACACTGAAGCTTTCTTT. Translation gives CAISESGGAANMNTEAFF.

Remarks on this clone: This sample also contains other DNA sequences that code for the same CDR3. This chain uses TRBV18 with TRBJ1-1; no clear D. The CDR3 spans 13 residues. Germline CDR1 is KGHSH and CDR2 is LQKENI. Deletions cut 3 bases from V and 5 bases from J, with 10 bases between. The CDR3 sequence: CASSPSGRTEAFF. In DNA, the CDR3 is TGTGCCAGCTCACCTAGCGGGAGAACTGAAGCTTTCTTT.

The V call is TRBV19, the J call TRBJ2-5; 10 positions match TRBD1. Germline V gives CDR1 LNHDA, CDR2 SQIVND (reference sequence). This CDR3 is 15 amino acids long. J was trimmed by 2 bases and V by 3 bases; bases with no gene match: 3. This CDR3 reads CASSMGTGEQETQYF. The CDR3, as DNA: TGTGCCAGTAGTATGGGGACAGGGGAGCAAGAGACCCAGTACTTC.

V usage is TRBV6-5 and J usage is TRBJ1-1, with TRBD1 as a possible D gene (5 bases). CDR1 and CDR2 (germline): MNHEY, SVGAGI. This CDR3 is 14 amino acids long. The V gene lost 0 bases and the J gene lost 10 bases, with 15 bases spanning the gap. The CDR3 DNA sequence: TGTGCCAGCAGTTACTCGGGTCGGGGGACGGGAGCTTTCTTT. It translates to CASSYSGRGTGAFF.

The chain joins TRBV6-5 to TRBJ2-1; weak D call: TRBD1 (7 bases). Per the germline V gene, CDR1 is MNHEY and CDR2 is SVGAGI. This CDR3 has 14 residues. V lost 6 bases and J lost 7, with 16 bases in between. CDR3 sequence reads: CASRLTTGRNEQFF. DNA for the CDR3: TGTGCCAGCAGACTAACGACAGGGAGGAATGAGCAGTTCTTC.

A note on this clone: The identical CDR3 is also encoded by other nucleotide sequences in the sample. The chain recombines TRBV7-3 with TRBJ1-3; D not resolved. V dropped 5 bases and J dropped 1 base, with 6 bases sitting between them. The CDR3 runs 13 residues. Germline CDR1 SGHTA, CDR2 FQGTGA. The chain's CDR3 is CASSTNSGNTIYF. CDR3 DNA: TGTGCCAGCAGCACAAATTCTGGAAACACCATATATTTT.

This chain uses TRBV6-6 with TRBJ2-4, with 9 bases lining up with TRBD1. Trimming at V came to 6 bases and at J to 4 bases, leaving 7 bases not matched to a gene. Germline CDR1 and CDR2: MNHNY and SVGAGI (reference sequence). The CDR3 loop spans 15 amino acids. The CDR3 DNA follows: TGTGCCAGCAGAAACGTAGGACAGGGGAAAAACATTCAGTACTTC. Encoded protein: CASRNVGQGKNIQYF.

The J gene is TRBJ1-3, the V gene TRBV18; tentative D call: TRBD1 (6 bases). CDR1 is KGHSH, CDR2 LQKENI, per germline. This CDR3 is built from 16 residues. Trimming shortened V by 6 bases and J by 3 bases, and 18 bases separated the two germline ends. Written as DNA, the CDR3 is TGTGCCAGCTCCCCAACGCCAGGGGAATTTGGAAACACCATATATTTT. Translating it yields CASSPTPGEFGNTIYF.

V gene TRBV13 combines with J gene TRBJ2-1, with D uncertain. Trimming took 5 bases from V and 0 from J, leaving 11 bases between them. The germline V gene encodes CDR1 PRHDT and CDR2 FYEKMQ (reference sequence). The CDR3 sequence is 15 residues long. The chain's CDR3 is CASSPTIFSYNEQFF. For the CDR3, the DNA is TGTGCCAGCAGCCCAACTATCTTCTCCTACAATGAGCAGTTCTTC.

The V call is TRBV4-3, the J call TRBJ1-2; a weak D match, TRBD1 (5 bases). V was trimmed by 0 bases and J by 8 bases, leaving 16 bases between them. This CDR3 region has 15 residues. CDR1 LGHNA and CDR2 YSLEER come from the germline V gene. Here the CDR3 DNA reads TGCGCCAGCAGCCAAGATCGAGGTAACAGGCGAGGCTACACCTTC. It yields the protein CASSQDRGNRRGYTF.

This clone has a single count. The chain couples TRBV6-2 or TRBV6-3 to TRBJ1-5; weak D call: TRBD1 (6 bases). CDR1 and CDR2 from the germline V gene are MNHEY and SVGEGT. The CDR3 consists of 14 residues. The V end was cut by 5 bases, the J end by 5 bases, with 13 bases between. For the CDR3, the DNA is TGTGCCAGCAGTGGTCCTCAGGGGTATCAGCCCCAGCATTTT. This gives the protein CASSGPQGYQPQHF.

The rearrangement joins TRBV6-5 to TRBJ1-1; 7 bases map to TRBD1. Trimming took 8 bases from V and 8 from J; bases not matched to a gene: 8. Germline values: CDR1 MNHEY, CDR2 SVGAGI. The CDR3 is made up of 12 amino acids. The CDR3 is CASVPTGMEAFF. CDR3 DNA: TGTGCCAGCGTACCGACAGGGATGGAAGCTTTCTTT.

The sample holds one count of this clone. The chain joins TRBV18 to TRBJ2-3; 8 bases map to TRBD2. This CDR3 comprises 16 residues. Germline trimming cut 3 bases from V and 3 bases from J; bases unmatched to any gene: 8. The germline V gene has CDR1 KGHSH and CDR2 LQKENI. For the CDR3, the DNA is TGTGCCAGCTCACCCCAGCGGGAGACAGTGACAGATACGCAGTATTTT. As protein: CASSPQRETVTDTQYF.

This chain uses TRBV7-2 with TRBJ1-1; 8 bases align to TRBD1. The trim removed 4 bases at V and 5 bases at J, leaving 6 bases unmatched. CDR3 length equals 14 residues. The germline V gene encodes CDR1 SGHTA and CDR2 FQGNSA. The CDR3, as DNA: TGTGCCAGCAGCTCGTTACAGGGGGGGACTGAAGCTTTCTTT. Translated, it gives CASSSLQGGTEAFF.

This clone was detected only a few times. The sample contains more than one DNA sequence encoding this CDR3. The V and J genes are TRBV2 and TRBJ1-4; D not certain. Germline CDR1 SNHLY, CDR2 FYNNEI. V lost 3 bases to trimming and J lost 5 bases, with 10 bases between them. This CDR3 has 14 amino acids. The CDR3 coding sequence is TGTGCCAGCAGTGAGGACCGCGGGAATGAAAAACTGTTTTTT. Amino acid sequence: CASSEDRGNEKLFF. The variable domain in full, completed from reference TRBV2 and TRBJ1-4, reads EPEVTQTPSHQVTQMGQEVILRCVPISNHLYFYWYRQILGQKVEFLVSFYNNEISEKSEIFDDQFSVERPDGSNFTLKIRSTKLEDSAMYFCASSEDRGNEKLFFGSGTQLSVL.

The chain uses TRBV7-8 and TRBJ2-7, with 9 bases fitting TRBD2. This CDR3 contains 17 residues. Per the germline V gene, CDR1 is SGHVS and CDR2 is FQNEAQ. J was trimmed by 3 bases and V by 5 bases; bases with no gene match: 14. The CDR3 region is CASSPDSRAGGIYEQYF. The CDR3 DNA reads TGTGCCAGCAGCCCCGACTCGCGAGCGGGAGGCATCTACGAGCAGTACTTC.